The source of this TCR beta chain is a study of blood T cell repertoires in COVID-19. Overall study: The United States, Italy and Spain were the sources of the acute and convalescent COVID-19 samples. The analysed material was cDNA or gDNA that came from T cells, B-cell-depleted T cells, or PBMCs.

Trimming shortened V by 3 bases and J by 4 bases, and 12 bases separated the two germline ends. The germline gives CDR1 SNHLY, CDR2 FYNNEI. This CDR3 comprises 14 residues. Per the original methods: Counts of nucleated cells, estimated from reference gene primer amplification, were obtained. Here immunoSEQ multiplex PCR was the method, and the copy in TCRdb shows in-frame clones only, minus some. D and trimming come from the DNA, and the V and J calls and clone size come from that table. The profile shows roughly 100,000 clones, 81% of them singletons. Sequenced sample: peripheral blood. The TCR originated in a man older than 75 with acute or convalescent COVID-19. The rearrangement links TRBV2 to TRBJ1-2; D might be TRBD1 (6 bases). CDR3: CASSEGTSLYGYTF. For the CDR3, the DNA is TGTGCCAGCAGTGAGGGGACAAGCCTCTATGGCTACACCTTC.